This T cell receptor beta chain was identified during a study of OX40 agonist ivuxolimab in advanced cancers. Looking at the study overall: Ivuxolimab was an agonistic, fully human IgG2 monoclonal antibody directed against OX40 (CD134), a costimulatory receptor. Peripheral TCRbeta sequencing aimed to test whether ivuxolimab altered TCR sequence diversity and caused clonal T-cell expansion. Patients were allowed to have had prior anti-PD-1, anti-PD-L1 or anti-CTLA-4 therapy, and approximately 40% of the dose-escalation patients had been treated with checkpoint inhibitors. Intravenous ivuxolimab was administered to patients every 2 weeks at six dose levels: 0.01, 0.1, 0.3, 1.5, 3 and 10 mg/kg. The paper covers the monotherapy dose-escalation part of the phase I ivuxolimab trial, which included N ≈ 50 patients. The dose-escalation cohort was 82.7% male with a mean age of roughly 60 years, ranging from roughly 23 to 79. Of the 50 or so patients in dose escalation, around 20 had hepatocellular carcinoma, approximately 15 had melanoma, 9 had renal cell carcinoma and 9 had head and neck cancer. Partial responses occurred in three dose-escalation patients, of whom one had hepatocellular carcinoma and two had cutaneous melanoma. General study outcomes and caveats: Low levels of normalized T-cell clonal expansion were also seen in some patients who did not respond. Partial responders in the 0.1-3.0 mg/kg groups had among the lowest normalized peripheral clonal expansion, especially among CD8+ T cells. On average, CD8+ T cells showed more expanded clones than CD4+ T cells after ivuxolimab. At doses of 0.1 to 3.0 mg/kg, clonal expansion of both CD4+ and CD8+ blood T cells was observed from baseline to week 6. The antigen specificity of the clonally expanded peripheral T cells was not determined.

Patients with a history of autoimmune disease or receiving systemic immunosuppression were excluded from the trial. Peripheral blood for TCR sequencing was drawn from every dose cohort at baseline, at cycle 4 day 1 and at cycle 7 day 1. The samples were drawn from a first-in-human, open-label, multicenter phase I dose-escalation trial of ivuxolimab. Adults with locally advanced or metastatic melanoma, renal cell carcinoma, hepatocellular carcinoma or head and neck squamous cell carcinoma were enrolled in the trial. Before TCR sequencing, CD4+ T cells and CD8+ T cells from peripheral blood were sorted into separate populations. Genomic DNA was isolated from the sorted cells so that the TCRbeta CDR3 region could be sequenced. TCRbeta CDR3 regions were sequenced using the immunoSEQ Assay. TCRdb stores this immuneACCESS table with in-frame sequences only. Part of the clones is absent; in the studies checked, under half of the shortfall reflects unresolved V genes, and no reason is known for the rest. Recorded for this sample are tens of thousands of clones; roughly nine tenths of them occurred a single time. The ten largest clones take up approximately 1.2% of the sample.

As to this clone: Its antigen target is currently unknown. Base qualities were left out, and no much larger clone turns up one base away.

The sample here was CD4+ or CD8+ T cells sorted from blood, taken in a trial of the OX40 agonist ivuxolimab. The TCR originated in an adult with an advanced solid tumor such as melanoma, head and neck, liver or kidney cancer.

This receptor carries the CDR3 CASSQDQGGGELFF. The sequenced DNA: TGCGCCAGCAGCCAAGATCAGGGGGGAGGGGAGCTGTTTTTT. The sequence is built from TRBV4-1 and TRBJ2-2; TRBD1 is a possible D gene, resting on 7 matching bases. The CDR3 spans 14 residues, from the cysteine through the phenylalanine. Here the CDR3 DNA is all that survives: 42 bases in frame from base 1. V is reduced by 0 bases and J by 8 bases, leaving a spacing of 10 bases between them. The germline V gene provides CDR1 MGHRA and CDR2 YSYEKL.